This TCR beta chain originates from a study of cytomegalovirus exposure and HLA in healthy donors. Overall study context: Researchers found that about four fifths of 398 genotyped donors fell within the Caucasian-associated ancestry cluster.

Germline CDR1 reads LNHDA; CDR2 reads SQIVND (reference sequence). With 3 bases removed from V and 0 bases from J, the gap between germline ends came to 9 bases. This CDR3 is 15 amino acids long. Details on this clone: Its antigen is as yet unknown.

Primers: 60 Vbeta forward and 13 Jbeta reverse. Authors' processing steps: Unique TCR beta chains numbered approximately 80 million in a later analysis, with around 10 million shared. Using immunoSEQ multiplex PCR, the repertoire was profiled, and TCRdb retains in-frame clones only, with some absent. From that table come the V and J calls and clone size; the DNA was used to work out D and trimming. The sample holds 160,000 or so clones; about 80% are singletons and the top ten take approximately 1.5%. Broader study findings: Productive rates of about 87% or about 30% were seen for most TCR beta V segments in an earlier analysis.

The sequenced sample consisted of PBMCs. The V and J genes are TRBV19 and TRBJ2-1, with a tentative D call TRBD1 (5 bases). The receptor was derived from a middle-aged man in good health and CMV-seronegative. The CDR3 sequence is CASSIDSSSYNEQFF. The CDR3 DNA follows: TGTGCCAGTAGTATCGACAGCAGCTCCTACAATGAGCAGTTCTTC.